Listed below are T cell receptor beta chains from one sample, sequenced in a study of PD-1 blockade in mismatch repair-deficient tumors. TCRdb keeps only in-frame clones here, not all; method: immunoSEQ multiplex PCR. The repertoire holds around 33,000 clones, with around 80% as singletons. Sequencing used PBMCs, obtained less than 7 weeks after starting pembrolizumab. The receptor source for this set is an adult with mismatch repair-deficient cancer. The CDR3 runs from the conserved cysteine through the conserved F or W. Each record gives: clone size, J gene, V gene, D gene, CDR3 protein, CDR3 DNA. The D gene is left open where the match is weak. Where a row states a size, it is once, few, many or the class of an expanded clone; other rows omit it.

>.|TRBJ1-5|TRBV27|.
CASSFRRGYQPQHF
TGTGCCAGCAGTTTCCGCAGGGGCTATCAGCCCCAGCATTTT
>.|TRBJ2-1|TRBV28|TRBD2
CASSLGSSGSYNEQFF
TGTGCCAGCAGTTTAGGTTCTAGCGGGAGCTACAATGAGCAGTTCTTC
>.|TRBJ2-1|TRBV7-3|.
CASSTYPQLVNEQFF
TGTGCCAGCAGCACATACCCCCAACTAGTCAATGAGCAGTTCTTC
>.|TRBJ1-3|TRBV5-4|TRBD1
CASSAAGQGGGNTIYF
TGTGCCAGCAGCGCCGCCGGACAGGGAGGAGGAAACACCATATATTTT
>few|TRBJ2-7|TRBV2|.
CASNFHGGEQYF
TGTGCCAGCAATTTCCACGGGGGTGAGCAGTACTTC
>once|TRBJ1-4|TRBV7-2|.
CASSLAQGSGEKLFF
TGTGCCAGCAGCTTAGCGCAGGGGTCGGGAGAAAAACTGTTTTTT
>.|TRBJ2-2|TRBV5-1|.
CASSTREISNTGELFF
TGCGCCAGCAGCACCCGGGAAATATCGAACACCGGGGAGCTGTTTTTT
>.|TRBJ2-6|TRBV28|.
CASSVQGTGANVLTF
TGTGCCAGCAGTGTACAGGGTACTGGGGCCAACGTCCTGACTTTC
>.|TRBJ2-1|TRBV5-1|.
CASSLEVALSYNEQFF
TGCGCCAGCAGCTTGGAGGTAGCGCTCTCCTACAATGAGCAGTTCTTC
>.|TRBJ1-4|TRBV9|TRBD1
CASSAPQGKRTTNEKLFF
TGTGCCAGCAGCGCCCCACAGGGGAAGCGAACAACTAATGAAAAACTGTTTTTT
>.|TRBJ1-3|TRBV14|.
CASSQDYRGNTIYF
TGTGCCAGCAGCCAAGATTATAGAGGAAACACCATATATTTT
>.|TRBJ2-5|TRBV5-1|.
CASSLETASQETQYF
TGCGCCAGCAGCTTGGAGACAGCCTCCCAAGAGACCCAGTACTTC
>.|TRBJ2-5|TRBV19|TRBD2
CASNRAGAETQYF
TGTGCCAGTAATCGAGCGGGGGCGGAGACCCAGTACTTC
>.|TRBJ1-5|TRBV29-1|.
CSVVEGRSNQPQHF
TGCAGCGTTGTCGAGGGCAGGAGCAATCAGCCCCAGCATTTT
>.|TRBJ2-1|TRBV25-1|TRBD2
CASSEAEVAGRGQFF
TGTGCCAGCAGTGAAGCGGAGGTAGCGGGGCGTGGGCAGTTCTTC
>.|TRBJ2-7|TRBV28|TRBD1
CASSWVQGASYEQYF
TGTGCCAGCAGTTGGGTCCAGGGGGCATCCTACGAGCAGTACTTC
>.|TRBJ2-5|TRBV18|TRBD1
CASSPGTGEETQYF
TGTGCCAGCTCACCCGGGACAGGGGAAGAGACCCAGTACTTC
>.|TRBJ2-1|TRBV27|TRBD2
CASSFFSGRNSYNEQFF
TGTGCCAGCAGTTTTTTTAGCGGGCGTAACTCCTACAATGAGCAGTTCTTC
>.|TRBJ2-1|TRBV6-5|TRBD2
CASSYGGTSGRAWFF
TGTGCCAGCAGTTACGGGGGGACTAGCGGGAGGGCTTGGTTCTTC
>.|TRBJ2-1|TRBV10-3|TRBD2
CAISDQTSGRANEQFF
TGTGCCATCAGTGACCAGACTAGCGGGAGGGCGAATGAGCAGTTCTTC
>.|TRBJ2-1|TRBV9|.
CASSERGEYNEQFF
TGTGCCAGCTCCGAACGGGGAGAATACAATGAGCAGTTCTTC
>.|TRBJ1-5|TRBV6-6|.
CASSYSGQGLQPQHF
TGTGCCAGCAGTTACTCGGGCCAGGGTCTCCAGCCCCAGCATTTT